Many counts were recorded for the clone carrying this T cell receptor beta chain. What it recognizes is unknown. This CDR3 has 11 amino acids. Looked up from germline, CDR1 is DFQATT and CDR2 is SNEGSKA (reference sequence). V lost 7 bases and J lost 3, with 9 bases in between. The study made its TCR cDNA through 5'RACE template switching. That step introduced a universal primer site along with UMIs. TCRdb re-called the 5' RACE reads with MiXCR, one entry per CDR3 protein. This table holds about 120,000 distinct CDR3 sequences, 8% to 9.5% found once. This sample is part of a study of T cells after yellow fever vaccination. Across the study: When fractions had low cell numbers, they were prepared with SMART-Seq v4 Ultra Low Input.

Study-wide findings and caveats: Compared with primary, the secondary response was weaker and peaked at day 5, not 15.

The TCR sequence derives from a young man who received the YFV17D yellow fever vaccine. This chain connects TRBV20-1 to TRBJ2-5, with D possibly being TRBD2 (5 bases). This specimen was CD8+ T cells sorted from PBMCs, taken 45 days after the yellow fever booster vaccination. For the CDR3, the DNA is TGCAGTGGATTCGGGGAAGAGACCCAGTACTTC. As protein: CSGFGEETQYF.